A single sample is the source of the 12 T cell receptor beta chains below, sequenced in a study of response to subunit inactivated influenza vaccine. One entry per CDR3 protein results from TCRdb running MiXCR on the RT-PCR reads. The table records about 180,000 distinct CDR3 sequences, approximately 8.7% of them present only once. The sample in question was non-naive T cells sorted from PBMCs, obtained on the day of vaccination. All receptors derive from a man in his forties or fifties who received an inactivated influenza vaccine.

Many counts were recorded for this clonotype. The chain has TRBV6-1 and TRBJ2-2, with a tentative D call TRBD1 (6 bases). Germline CDR1 and CDR2: MNHNS and SASEGT. V was trimmed by 5 bases and J by 1 base, leaving 11 bases between them. The CDR3 has 15 amino acids. The CDR3, as DNA: TGTGCCAGCAGTCGACAGGAAGGGAACACCGGGGAGCTGTTTTTT. Translating it yields CASSRQEGNTGELFF.

In its sample, this clonotype was seen many times. The rearrangement joins TRBV4-2 to TRBJ2-7; the D gene is possibly TRBD2 (7 bases). The CDR3 is made up of 17 amino acids. Trimming pared 4 bases from V and 7 bases from J, leaving 26 bases between. Looked up from germline, CDR1 is LGHNA and CDR2 is YNFKEQ. For the CDR3, the DNA is TGTGCCAGCAGCCCCCACGGAAAGGGGGAGGGCCTGGGAGAGCAGTACTTC. It yields the protein CASSPHGKGEGLGEQYF.

This clonotype was counted ten times or more. This chain uses TRBV6-2 or TRBV6-3 with TRBJ2-5; 9 nucleotides align to TRBD2. In germline, CDR1 is MNHEY, CDR2 SVGEGT. The CDR3 loop spans 18 amino acids. V trimming: 0 bases; J trimming: 5 bases; junction bases outside the gene matches: 13. CDR3 DNA sequence: TGTGCCAGCAGTTACTCCTTTAGCGGGAGAAGTCGGGTGGAGACCCAGTACTTC. Amino acids: CASSYSFSGRSRVETQYF.

This chain joins TRBV11-3 and TRBJ2-1, with D hard to call. Trimming removed 0 bases at V and 9 bases at J, with 9 bases between. The CDR3 extends over 13 amino acids. CDR1 and CDR2 (germline): SGHNT, YENEEA. The CDR3 DNA reads as TGTGCCAGCAGCTTAGATCGGATCTCTGAGCAGTTCTTC. Its protein product is CASSLDRISEQFF.

This clonotype was counted only a few times. This chain connects TRBV7-9 to TRBJ2-7; D remains ambiguous. The CDR3 sequence is 13 residues long. Germline V gives CDR1 SEHNR, CDR2 FQNEAQ (reference sequence). With 8 bases removed from V and 1 base from J, the gap between germline ends came to 12 bases. The CDR3 protein is CASLGPNSYEQYF. The CDR3 DNA is TGTGCCAGCCTAGGGCCTAATTCCTACGAGCAGTACTTC.

The table lists this clonotype with a few counts. CDR3 bases: TGTGCCAGCAGTGTGACAGGGGTTAGCACAGATACGCAGTATTTT. It is translated as CASSVTGVSTDTQYF. The chain links TRBV2 to TRBJ2-3; TRBD1 aligns across 8 bases. Unmatched junction bases numbered 3, after V lost 4 bases and J lost 0 bases. Per the germline V gene, CDR1 is SNHLY and CDR2 is FYNNEI. The CDR3 is 15 residues long.

This clonotype was detected many times. This rearrangement joins TRBV7-9 to TRBJ1-6, with D hard to call. This CDR3 contains 14 residues. The germline CDR1 and CDR2 sequences are SEHNR and FQNEAQ (reference sequence). V dropped 5 bases and J dropped 7 bases, with 12 bases sitting between them. CDR3 loop: CASSPKTENSPLHF. CDR3 sequence (DNA): TGTGCCAGCAGCCCCAAAACAGAGAATTCACCCCTCCACTTT.

The rearrangement uses TRBV20-1 and TRBJ1-1, with TRBD1 as a possible D gene (6 bases). The CDR3 covers 14 residues. Germline CDR1 and CDR2: DFQATT and SNEGSKA (reference sequence). Trimming took 5 bases from V and 0 from J, leaving 13 bases between them. CDR3 DNA sequence: TGCAGTGCTTCAGGGGCCACCATGAACACTGAAGCTTTCTTT. This sequence encodes CSASGATMNTEAFF.

This clonotype occurred a few times. The genes are TRBV3-1 and TRBJ2-3, with a tentative D call TRBD2 (5 bases). CDR1 LGHDT and CDR2 YNNKEL come from the germline V gene (reference sequence). The CDR3 length is 12 residues. The ends were cut back, 4 bases at V and 6 bases at J, with 8 bases in the middle. CDR3 sequence: CASSPGRDTQYF. The CDR3 nucleotides read TGTGCCAGCAGCCCGGGAAGGGATACGCAGTATTTT.

As to this clonotype: This sequence is one base from a far larger clone and is likely a read error. The chain links TRBV12-3 or TRBV12-4 to TRBJ2-2; D is undetermined. This CDR3 has 13 amino acids. The CDR3 here is CTSSLRNTGELFF. CDR3 bases: TGTACCAGCAGTTTGAGGAACACCGGGGAGCTGTTTTTT.

This clonotype was picked up a small number of times. This sequence joins TRBV10-3 and TRBJ2-3, with TRBD2 matching 12 bases. Germline CDR1 reads ENHRY; CDR2 reads SYGVKD. The CDR3 loop spans 16 amino acids. V lost 10 bases, J lost 0 bases, and 8 bases stayed unmatched. The CDR3 spells CATATSGGTSTDTQYF. CDR3 bases: TGTGCCACCGCGACTAGCGGGGGCACTAGCACAGATACGCAGTATTTT.

This clonotype occurred many times. The rearrangement joins TRBV4-3 to TRBJ2-7; TRBD1 agrees at 7 bases. The V and J ends lost 0 bases and 2 bases, in that order; junction bases with no gene match: 7. CDR1 and CDR2 (germline): LGHNA, YSLEER. The CDR3 is 16 residues long. DNA for the CDR3: TGCGCCAGCAGCCAAGATCTCTGGGGACAGACCTACGAGCAGTACTTC. Translation: CASSQDLWGQTYEQYF.